This record covers a single TCR beta chain. Clones were sequenced by immunoSEQ multiplex PCR, and TCRdb holds only the in-frame ones, with some missing. Seen here are tens of thousands of clones, roughly nine tenths observed once, and the top ten hold approximately 15%. The CDR3 totals 15 residues. The V end lost 4 bases, the J end lost 7 bases, and 20 bases lay between the germline ends. The germline gives CDR1 SGDLS, CDR2 YYNGEE. The source of the sample is a study of control samples from healthy donors and cancer patients. This TCR came from a man aged 25-40 years in good health. The sample consisted of blood. The V call is TRBV9, the J call TRBJ2-5; D possibly corresponds to TRBD1 (5 bases). CDR3 in DNA: TGTGCCAGCAGCCCTTCACAGGACCGGGTCGGGACCCAGTACTTC. Its translation: CASSPSQDRVGTQYF.